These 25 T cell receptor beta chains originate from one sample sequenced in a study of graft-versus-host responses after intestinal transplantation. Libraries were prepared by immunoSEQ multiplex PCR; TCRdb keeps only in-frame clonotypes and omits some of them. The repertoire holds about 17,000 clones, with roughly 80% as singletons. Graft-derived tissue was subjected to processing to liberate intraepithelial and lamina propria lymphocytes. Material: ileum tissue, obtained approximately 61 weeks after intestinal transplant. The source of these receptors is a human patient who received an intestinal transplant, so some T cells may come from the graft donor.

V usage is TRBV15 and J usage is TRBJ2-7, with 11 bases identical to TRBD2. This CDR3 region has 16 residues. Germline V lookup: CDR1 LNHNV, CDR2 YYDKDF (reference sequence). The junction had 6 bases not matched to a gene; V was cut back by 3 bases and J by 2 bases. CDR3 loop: CATSRTSGTRAYEQYF. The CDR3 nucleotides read TGTGCCACCAGCAGGACTAGCGGGACGCGGGCCTACGAGCAGTACTTC. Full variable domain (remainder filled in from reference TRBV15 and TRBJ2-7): DAMVIQNPRYQVTQFGKPVTLSCSQTLNHNVMYWYQQKSSQAPKLLFHYYDKDFNNEADTPDNFQSRRPNTSFCFLDIRSPGLGDTAMYLCATSRTSGTRAYEQYFGPGTRLTVT.

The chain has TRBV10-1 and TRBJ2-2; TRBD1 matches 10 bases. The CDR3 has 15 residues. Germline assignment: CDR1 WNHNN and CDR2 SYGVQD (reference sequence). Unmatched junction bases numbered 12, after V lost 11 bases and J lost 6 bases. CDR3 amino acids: CARTASGTGAGELFF. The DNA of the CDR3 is TGCGCCCGCACCGCAAGCGGGACAGGGGCCGGGGAGCTGTTTTTT.

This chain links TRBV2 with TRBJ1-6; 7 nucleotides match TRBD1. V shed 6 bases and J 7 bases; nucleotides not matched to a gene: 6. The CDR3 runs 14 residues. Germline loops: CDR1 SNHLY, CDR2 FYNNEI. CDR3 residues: CASSVDRENSPLHF. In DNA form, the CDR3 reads TGTGCCAGCAGCGTTGACAGGGAGAATTCACCCCTCCACTTT.

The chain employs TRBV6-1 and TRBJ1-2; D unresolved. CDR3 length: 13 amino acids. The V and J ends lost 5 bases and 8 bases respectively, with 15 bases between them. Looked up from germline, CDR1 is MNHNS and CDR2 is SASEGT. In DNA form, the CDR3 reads TGTGCCAGCAGTTTTGAAGGGAACACCGGCTACACCTTC. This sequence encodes CASSFEGNTGYTF.

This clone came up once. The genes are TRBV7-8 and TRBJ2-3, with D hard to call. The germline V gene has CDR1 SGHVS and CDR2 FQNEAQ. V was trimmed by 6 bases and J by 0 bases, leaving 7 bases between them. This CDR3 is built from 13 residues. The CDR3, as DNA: TGTGCCAGCAGTCCTTCTAGCACAGATACGCAGTATTTT. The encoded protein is CASSPSSTDTQYF. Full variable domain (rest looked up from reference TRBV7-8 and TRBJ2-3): GAGVSQSPRYKVAKRGQDVALRCDPISGHVSLFWYQQALGQGPEFLTYFQNEAQLDKSGLPSDRFFAERPEGSVSTLKIQRTQQEDSAVYLCASSPSSTDTQYFGPGTRLTVL.

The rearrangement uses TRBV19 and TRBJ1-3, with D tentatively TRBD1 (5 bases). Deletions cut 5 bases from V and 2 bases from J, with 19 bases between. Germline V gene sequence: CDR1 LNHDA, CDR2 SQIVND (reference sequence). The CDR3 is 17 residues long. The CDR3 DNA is TGTGCCAGTAGTCGGAAGCCTTCGCGGGGGGCTGGAAACACCATATATTTT. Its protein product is CASSRKPSRGAGNTIYF.

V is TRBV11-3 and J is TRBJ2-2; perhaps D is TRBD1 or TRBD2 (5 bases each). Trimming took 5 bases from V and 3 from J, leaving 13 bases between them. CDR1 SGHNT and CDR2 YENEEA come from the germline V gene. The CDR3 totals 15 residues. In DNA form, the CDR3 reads TGTGCCAGCAGCAAGGGGTCGGGGTACACCGGGGAGCTGTTTTTT. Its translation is CASSKGSGYTGELFF.

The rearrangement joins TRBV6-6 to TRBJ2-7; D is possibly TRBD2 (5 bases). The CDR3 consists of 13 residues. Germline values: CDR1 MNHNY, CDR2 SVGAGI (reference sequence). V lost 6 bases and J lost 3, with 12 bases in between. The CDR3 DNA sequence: TGTGCCAGCAGACTAGGGTCGGTCTACGAGCAGTACTTC. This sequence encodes CASRLGSVYEQYF.

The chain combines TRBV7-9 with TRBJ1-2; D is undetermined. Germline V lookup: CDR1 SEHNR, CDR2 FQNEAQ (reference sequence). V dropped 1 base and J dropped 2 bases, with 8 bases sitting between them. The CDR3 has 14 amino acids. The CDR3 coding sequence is TGTGCCAGCAGCTTAGGCGTACCGAACTATGGCTACACCTTC. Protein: CASSLGVPNYGYTF.

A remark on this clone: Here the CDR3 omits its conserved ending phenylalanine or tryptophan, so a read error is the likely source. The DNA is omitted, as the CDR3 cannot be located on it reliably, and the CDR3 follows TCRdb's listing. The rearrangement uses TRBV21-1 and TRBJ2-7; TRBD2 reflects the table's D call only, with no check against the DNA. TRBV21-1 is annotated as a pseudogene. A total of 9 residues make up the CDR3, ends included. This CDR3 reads CASSPLRGD.

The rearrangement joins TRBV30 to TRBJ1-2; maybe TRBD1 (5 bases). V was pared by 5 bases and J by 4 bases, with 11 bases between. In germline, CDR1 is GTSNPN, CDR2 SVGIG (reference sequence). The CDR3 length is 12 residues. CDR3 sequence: CAWGPRAYGYTF. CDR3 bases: TGTGCCTGGGGTCCCAGGGCCTATGGCTACACCTTC.

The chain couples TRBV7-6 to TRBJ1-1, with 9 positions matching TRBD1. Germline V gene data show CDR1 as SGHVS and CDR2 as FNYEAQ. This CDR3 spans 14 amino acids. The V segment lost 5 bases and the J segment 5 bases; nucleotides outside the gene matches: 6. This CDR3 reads CASSTQQGATEAFF. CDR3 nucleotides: TGTGCCAGCAGCACCCAACAGGGGGCGACTGAAGCTTTCTTT.

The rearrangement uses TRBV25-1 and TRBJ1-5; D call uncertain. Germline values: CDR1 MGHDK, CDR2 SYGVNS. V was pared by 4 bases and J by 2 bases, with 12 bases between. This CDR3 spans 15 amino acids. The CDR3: CASSAPLDGNQPQHF. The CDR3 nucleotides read TGTGCCAGCAGTGCACCATTAGACGGCAATCAGCCCCAGCATTTT.

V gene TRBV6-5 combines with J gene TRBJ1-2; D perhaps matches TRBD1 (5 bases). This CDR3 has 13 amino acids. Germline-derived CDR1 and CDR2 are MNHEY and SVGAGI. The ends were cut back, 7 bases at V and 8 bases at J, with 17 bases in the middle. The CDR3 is CASKDIAFAGYTF. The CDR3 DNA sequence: TGTGCCAGCAAGGACATTGCTTTCGCCGGCTACACCTTC.

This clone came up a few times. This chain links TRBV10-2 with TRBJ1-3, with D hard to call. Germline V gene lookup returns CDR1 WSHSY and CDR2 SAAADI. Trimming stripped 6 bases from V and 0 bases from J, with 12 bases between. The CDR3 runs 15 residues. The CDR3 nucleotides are TGCGCCAGCAGAGCCCCCGGGAGCTCTGGAAACACCATATATTTT. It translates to CASRAPGSSGNTIYF.

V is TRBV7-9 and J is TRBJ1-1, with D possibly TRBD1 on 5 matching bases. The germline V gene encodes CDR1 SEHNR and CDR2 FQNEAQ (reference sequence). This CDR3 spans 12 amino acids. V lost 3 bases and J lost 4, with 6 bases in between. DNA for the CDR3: TGTGCCAGCAGCTTCGGGGCCACTGAAGCTTTCTTT. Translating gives CASSFGATEAFF. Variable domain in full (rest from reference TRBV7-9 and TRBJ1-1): DTGVSQNPRHKITKRGQNVTFRCDPISEHNRLYWYRQTLGQGPEFLTYFQNEAQLEKSRLLSDRFSAERPKGSFSTLEIQRTEQGDSAMYLCASSFGATEAFFGQGTRLTVV.

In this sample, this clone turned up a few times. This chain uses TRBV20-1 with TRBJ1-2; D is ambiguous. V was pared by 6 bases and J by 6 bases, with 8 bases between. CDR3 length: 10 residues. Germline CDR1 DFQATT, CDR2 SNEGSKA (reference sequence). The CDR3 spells CSAPGNGYTF. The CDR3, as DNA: TGCAGTGCCCCTGGGAATGGCTACACCTTC.

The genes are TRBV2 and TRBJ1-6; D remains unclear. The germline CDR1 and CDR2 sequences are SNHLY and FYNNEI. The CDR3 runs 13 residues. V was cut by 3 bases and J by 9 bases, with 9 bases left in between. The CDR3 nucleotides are TGTGCCAGCAGTGACATGGACCCTTCACCCCTCCACTTT. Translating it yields CASSDMDPSPLHF.

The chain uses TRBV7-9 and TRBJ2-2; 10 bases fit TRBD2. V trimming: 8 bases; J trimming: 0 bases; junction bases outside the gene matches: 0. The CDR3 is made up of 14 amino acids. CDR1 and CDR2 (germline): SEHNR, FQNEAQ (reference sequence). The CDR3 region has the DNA TGTGCCAGCCTAGCGGGAGCGAACACCGGGGAGCTGTTTTTT. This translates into CASLAGANTGELFF. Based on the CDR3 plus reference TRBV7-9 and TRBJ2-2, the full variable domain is DTGVSQNPRHKITKRGQNVTFRCDPISEHNRLYWYRQTLGQGPEFLTYFQNEAQLEKSRLLSDRFSAERPKGSFSTLEIQRTEQGDSAMYLCASLAGANTGELFFGEGSRLTVL.

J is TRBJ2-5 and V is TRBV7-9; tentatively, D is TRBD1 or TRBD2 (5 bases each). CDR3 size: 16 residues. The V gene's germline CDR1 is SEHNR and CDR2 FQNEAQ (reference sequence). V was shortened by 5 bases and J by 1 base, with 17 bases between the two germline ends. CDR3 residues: CASSLPPVGTQETQYF. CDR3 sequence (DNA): TGTGCCAGCAGCCTACCCCCGGTGGGGACCCAAGAGACCCAGTACTTC.

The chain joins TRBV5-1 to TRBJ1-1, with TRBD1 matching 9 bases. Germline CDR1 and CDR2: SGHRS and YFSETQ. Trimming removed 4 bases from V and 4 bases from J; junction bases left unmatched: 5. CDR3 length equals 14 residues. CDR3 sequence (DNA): TGCGCCAGCAGCACACAGGGGGCGCTCACTGAAGCTTTCTTT. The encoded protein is CASSTQGALTEAFF.

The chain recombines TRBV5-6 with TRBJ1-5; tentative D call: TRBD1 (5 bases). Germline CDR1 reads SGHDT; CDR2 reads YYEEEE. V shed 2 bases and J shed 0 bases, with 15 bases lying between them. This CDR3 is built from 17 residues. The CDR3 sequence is CASSLLRGRHSNQPQHF. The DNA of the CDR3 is TGTGCCAGCAGCTTACTCCGGGGACGCCATAGCAATCAGCCCCAGCATTTT. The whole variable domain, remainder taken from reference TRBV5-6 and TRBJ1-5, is DAGVTQSPTHLIKTRGQQVTLRCSPKSGHDTVSWYQQALGQGPQFIFQYYEEEERQRGNFPDRFSGHQFPNYSSELNVNALLLGDSALYLCASSLLRGRHSNQPQHFGDGTRLSIL.

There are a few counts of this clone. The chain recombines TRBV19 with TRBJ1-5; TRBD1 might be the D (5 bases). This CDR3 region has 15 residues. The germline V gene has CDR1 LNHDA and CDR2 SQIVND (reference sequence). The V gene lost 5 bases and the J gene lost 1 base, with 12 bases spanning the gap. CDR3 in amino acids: CASSASGGSNQPQHF. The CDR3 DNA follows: TGTGCCAGTAGTGCCTCGGGGGGGAGCAATCAGCCCCAGCATTTT. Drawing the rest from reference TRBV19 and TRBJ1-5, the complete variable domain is DGGITQSPKYLFRKEGQNVTLSCEQNLNHDAMYWYRQDPGQGLRLIYYSQIVNDFQKGDIAEGYSVSREKKESFPLTVTSAQKNPTAFYLCASSASGGSNQPQHFGDGTRLSIL.

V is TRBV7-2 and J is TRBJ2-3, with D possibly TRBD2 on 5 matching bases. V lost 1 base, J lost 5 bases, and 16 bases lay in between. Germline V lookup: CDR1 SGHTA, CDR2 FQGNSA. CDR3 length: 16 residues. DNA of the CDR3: TGTGCCAGCAGCTTAGGCCTCTCCGGACGGGGAGATACGCAGTATTTT. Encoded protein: CASSLGLSGRGDTQYF.

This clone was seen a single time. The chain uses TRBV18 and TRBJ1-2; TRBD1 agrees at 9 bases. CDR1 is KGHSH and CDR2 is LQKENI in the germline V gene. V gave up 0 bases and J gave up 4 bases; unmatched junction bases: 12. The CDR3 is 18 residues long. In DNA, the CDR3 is TGTGCCAGCTCACCACCGCCTGGGACAGGGAGTCGTGTCTATGGCTACACCTTC. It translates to CASSPPPGTGSRVYGYTF.